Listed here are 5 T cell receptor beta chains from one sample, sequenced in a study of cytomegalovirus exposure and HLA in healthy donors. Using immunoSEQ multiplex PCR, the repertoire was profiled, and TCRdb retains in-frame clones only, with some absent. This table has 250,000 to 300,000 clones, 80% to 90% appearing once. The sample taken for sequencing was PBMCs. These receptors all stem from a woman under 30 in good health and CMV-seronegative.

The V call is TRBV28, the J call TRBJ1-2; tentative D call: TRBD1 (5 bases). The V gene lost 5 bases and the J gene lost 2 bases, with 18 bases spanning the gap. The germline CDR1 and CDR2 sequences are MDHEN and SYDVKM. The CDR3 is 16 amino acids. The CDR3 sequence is CASSTPASQGNYGYTF. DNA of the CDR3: TGTGCCAGCAGTACGCCCGCCTCGCAGGGCAACTATGGCTACACCTTC.

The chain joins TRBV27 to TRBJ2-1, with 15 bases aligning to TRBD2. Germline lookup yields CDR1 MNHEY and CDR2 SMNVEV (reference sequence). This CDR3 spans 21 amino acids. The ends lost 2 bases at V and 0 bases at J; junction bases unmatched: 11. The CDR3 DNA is TGTGCCAGCAGTTTAGCGGGACTAGCGGGAGGAGGATTGGGCTCCTACAATGAGCAGTTCTTC. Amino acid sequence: CASSLAGLAGGGLGSYNEQFF.

As DNA, the CDR3 is TGCGCCAGCAGCCAAGATCCGGCTAAGCGTGGCTACGAGCAGTACTTC. Its protein is CASSQDPAKRGYEQYF. This chain connects TRBV4-3 to TRBJ2-7, with D unclear. Germline CDR1 LGHNA, CDR2 YSLEER. This CDR3 comprises 16 residues. The ends were cut back, 0 bases at V and 3 bases at J, with 15 bases in the middle.

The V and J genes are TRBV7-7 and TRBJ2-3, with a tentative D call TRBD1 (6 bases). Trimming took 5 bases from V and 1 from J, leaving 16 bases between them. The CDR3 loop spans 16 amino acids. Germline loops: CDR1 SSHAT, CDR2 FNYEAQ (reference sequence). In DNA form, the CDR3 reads TGTGCCAGCAGCAGGACAGCTACCTCTCGCACAGATACGCAGTATTTT. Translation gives CASSRTATSRTDTQYF.

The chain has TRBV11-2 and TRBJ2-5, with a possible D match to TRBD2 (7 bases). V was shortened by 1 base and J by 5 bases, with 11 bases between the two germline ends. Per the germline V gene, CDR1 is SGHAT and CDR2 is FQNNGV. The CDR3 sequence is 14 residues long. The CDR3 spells CASSLAGGVETQYF. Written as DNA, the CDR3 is TGTGCCAGCAGCTTAGCGGGGGGCGTGGAGACCCAGTACTTC.